This T cell receptor (beta chain) was identified during a study of T cell responses to AZD1222 COVID-19 vaccine. General observations from the study: Scientists sampled the repertoires only once the peak T cell response had passed. Vaccine-related CD4 TCRs covered spike, predominating at 160-218 and 743-854. Epitopes outside B.1.351 and B.1.1.7 mutated regions reportedly drew nearly half of spike TCRs.

Sequencing used immunoSEQ multiplex PCR; TCRdb keeps in-frame clones, though not all of them. Of 52,000 or so clones in the sample, about 85% were seen once. The CDR3 covers 13 residues. With 7 bases clipped from V and 7 bases from J, the junction kept 7 bases outside the gene matches. Germline V gene lookup returns CDR1 SNHLY and CDR2 FYNNEI. This clone was counted a single time. The antigen is undetermined. The sequenced sample was peripheral blood, obtained on day 0 of MenACWY control vaccination. The TCR sequence derives from an adult in good health. The chain combines TRBV2 with TRBJ1-1; 9 bases match TRBD1. CDR3 nucleotide sequence: TGTGCCAGCATCCTACAGGGACAGGGTGAAGCTTTCTTT. Its protein product is CASILQGQGEAFF.